The source of this T cell receptor beta chain is a study of cytomegalovirus exposure and HLA in healthy donors. Background on the study: Genotyping showed roughly 83% of roughly 390 donors falling in the Caucasian-associated ancestry cluster.

Study-level findings and limits: Associated with HLA alleles at 0.05 false discovery rate in a later analysis were 15,000 to 20,000 TCR beta sequences.

As to this clone: Its antigen is unknown.

Per germline, CDR1 LGHNA and CDR2 YSLEER. Trimming took 1 base from V and 8 from J, leaving 5 bases between them. The CDR3 loop spans 12 amino acids. Both 60 Vbeta primers and 13 Jbeta primers went into the PCR. Profiling relied on immunoSEQ multiplex PCR, and the TCRdb table lists in-frame clones only, not all of them. The listing records tens of thousands of clones. The J gene is TRBJ1-4, the V gene TRBV4-3; D gene ambiguous. The TCR was taken from a male donor in good health and CMV-seronegative. The source material was PBMCs. CDR3 in amino acids: CASSQGGEKLFF. The CDR3 bases are TGCGCCAGCAGCCAAGGAGGGGAAAAACTGTTTTTT.